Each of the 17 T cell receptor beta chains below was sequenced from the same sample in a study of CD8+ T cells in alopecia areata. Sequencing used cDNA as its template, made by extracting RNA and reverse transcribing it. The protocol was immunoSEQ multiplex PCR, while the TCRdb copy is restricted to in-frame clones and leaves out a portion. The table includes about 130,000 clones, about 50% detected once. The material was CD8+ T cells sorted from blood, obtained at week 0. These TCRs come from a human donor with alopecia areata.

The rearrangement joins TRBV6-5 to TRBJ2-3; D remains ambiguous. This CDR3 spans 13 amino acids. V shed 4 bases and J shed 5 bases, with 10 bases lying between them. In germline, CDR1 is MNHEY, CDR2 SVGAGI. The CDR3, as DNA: TGTGCCAGCAGTTCCAGCCCCATAGATACGCAGTATTTT. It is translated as CASSSSPIDTQYF.

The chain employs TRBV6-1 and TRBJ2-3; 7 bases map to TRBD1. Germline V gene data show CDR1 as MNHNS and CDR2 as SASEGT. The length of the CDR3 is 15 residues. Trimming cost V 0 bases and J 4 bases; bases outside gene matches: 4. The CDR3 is CASSEALQGADTQYF. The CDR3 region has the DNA TGTGCCAGCAGTGAAGCGCTTCAGGGGGCAGATACGCAGTATTTT.

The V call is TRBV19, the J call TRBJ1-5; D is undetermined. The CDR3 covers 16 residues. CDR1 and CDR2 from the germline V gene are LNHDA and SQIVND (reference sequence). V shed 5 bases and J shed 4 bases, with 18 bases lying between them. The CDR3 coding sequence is TGTGCCAGTAGTCCAAGGGCCCAGACGGCAAATCAGCCCCAGCATTTT. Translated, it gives CASSPRAQTANQPQHF. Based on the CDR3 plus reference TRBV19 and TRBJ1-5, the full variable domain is DGGITQSPKYLFRKEGQNVTLSCEQNLNHDAMYWYRQDPGQGLRLIYYSQIVNDFQKGDIAEGYSVSREKKESFPLTVTSAQKNPTAFYLCASSPRAQTANQPQHFGDGTRLSIL.

The CDR3 DNA reads TGTGCCAGCAGCTTATTGGGGAACGGGACCCAGTACTTC. Translation: CASSLLGNGTQYF. V is TRBV5-6 and J is TRBJ2-5; the D is unclear. Germline V gene data show CDR1 as SGHDT and CDR2 as YYEEEE. Trimming pared 2 bases from V and 7 bases from J, leaving 12 bases between. This CDR3 has 13 residues.

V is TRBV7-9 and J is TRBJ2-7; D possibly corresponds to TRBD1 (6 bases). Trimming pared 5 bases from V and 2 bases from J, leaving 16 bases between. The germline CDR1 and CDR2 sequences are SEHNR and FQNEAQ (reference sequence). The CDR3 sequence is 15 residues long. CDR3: CASSQIRGVTYEQYF. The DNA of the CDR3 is TGTGCCAGCAGCCAAATCAGGGGTGTCACCTACGAGCAGTACTTC.

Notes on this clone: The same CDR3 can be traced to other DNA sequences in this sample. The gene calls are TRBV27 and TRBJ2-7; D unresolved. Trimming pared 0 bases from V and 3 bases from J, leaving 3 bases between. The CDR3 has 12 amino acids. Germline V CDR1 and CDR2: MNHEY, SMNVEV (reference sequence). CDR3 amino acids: CASSLSGYEQYF. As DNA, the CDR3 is TGTGCCAGCAGTTTATCCGGCTACGAGCAGTACTTC.

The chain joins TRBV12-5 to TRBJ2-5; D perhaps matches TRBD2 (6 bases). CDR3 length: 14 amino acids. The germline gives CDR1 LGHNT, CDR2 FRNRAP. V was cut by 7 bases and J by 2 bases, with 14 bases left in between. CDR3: CASARSGRQETQYF. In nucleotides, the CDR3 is TGTGCTAGTGCGCGGAGCGGGCGGCAAGAGACCCAGTACTTC.

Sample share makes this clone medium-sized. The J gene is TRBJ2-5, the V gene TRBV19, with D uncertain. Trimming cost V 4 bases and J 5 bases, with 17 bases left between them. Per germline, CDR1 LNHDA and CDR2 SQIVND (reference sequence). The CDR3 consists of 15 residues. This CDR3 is CASSTPETEEETQYF. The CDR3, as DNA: TGTGCCAGTAGTACGCCCGAAACAGAAGAGGAGACCCAGTACTTC.

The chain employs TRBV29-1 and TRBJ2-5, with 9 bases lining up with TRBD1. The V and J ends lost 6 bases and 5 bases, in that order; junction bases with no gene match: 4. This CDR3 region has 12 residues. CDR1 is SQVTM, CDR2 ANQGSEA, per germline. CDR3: CSVGTGMETQYF. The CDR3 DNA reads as TGCAGCGTGGGGACAGGGATGGAGACCCAGTACTTC.

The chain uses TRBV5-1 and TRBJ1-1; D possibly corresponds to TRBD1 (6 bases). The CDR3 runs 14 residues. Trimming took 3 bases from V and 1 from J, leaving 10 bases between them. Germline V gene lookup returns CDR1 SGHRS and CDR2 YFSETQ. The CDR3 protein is CASSSGHGNTEAFF. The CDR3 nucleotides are TGCGCCAGCAGCTCGGGACACGGGAACACTGAAGCTTTCTTT.

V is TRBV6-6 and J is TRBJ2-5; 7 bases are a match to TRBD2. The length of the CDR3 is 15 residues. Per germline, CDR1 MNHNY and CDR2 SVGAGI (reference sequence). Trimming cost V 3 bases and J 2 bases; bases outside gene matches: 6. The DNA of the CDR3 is TGTGCCAGCAGTTATCCTCAGCGGGGTCAAGAGACCCAGTACTTC. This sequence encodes CASSYPQRGQETQYF.

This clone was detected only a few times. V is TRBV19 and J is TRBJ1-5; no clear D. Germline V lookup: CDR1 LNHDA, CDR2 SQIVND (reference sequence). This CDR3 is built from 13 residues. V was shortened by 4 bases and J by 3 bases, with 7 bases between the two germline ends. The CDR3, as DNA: TGTGCCAGTAGTAGCGGGTACAATCAGCCCCAGCATTTT. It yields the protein CASSSGYNQPQHF.

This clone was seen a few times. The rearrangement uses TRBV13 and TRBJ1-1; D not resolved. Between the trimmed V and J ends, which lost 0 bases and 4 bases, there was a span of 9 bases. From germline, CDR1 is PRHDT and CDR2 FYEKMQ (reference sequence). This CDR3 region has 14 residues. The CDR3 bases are TGTGCCAGCAGCTTAGGACGGTCCAGCACTGAAGCTTTCTTT. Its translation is CASSLGRSSTEAFF.

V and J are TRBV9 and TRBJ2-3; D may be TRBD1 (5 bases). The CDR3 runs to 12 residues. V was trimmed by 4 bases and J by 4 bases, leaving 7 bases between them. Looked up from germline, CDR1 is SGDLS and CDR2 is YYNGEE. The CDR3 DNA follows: TGTGCCAGCAGCCCCAGGGCAGATACGCAGTATTTT. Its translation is CASSPRADTQYF.

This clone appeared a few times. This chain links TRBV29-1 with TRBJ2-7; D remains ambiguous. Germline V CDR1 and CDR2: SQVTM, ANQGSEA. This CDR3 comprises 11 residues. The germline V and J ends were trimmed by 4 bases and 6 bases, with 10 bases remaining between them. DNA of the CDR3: TGCAGCGTTGTTCTAGACGGCGAGCAGTACTTC. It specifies CSVVLDGEQYF.

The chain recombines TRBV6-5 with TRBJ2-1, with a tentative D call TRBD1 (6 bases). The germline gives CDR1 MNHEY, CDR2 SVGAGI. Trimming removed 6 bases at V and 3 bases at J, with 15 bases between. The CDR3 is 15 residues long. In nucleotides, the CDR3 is TGTGCCAGCAGCCGCGGACAGTTACTCTACAATGAGCAGTTCTTC. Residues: CASSRGQLLYNEQFF.

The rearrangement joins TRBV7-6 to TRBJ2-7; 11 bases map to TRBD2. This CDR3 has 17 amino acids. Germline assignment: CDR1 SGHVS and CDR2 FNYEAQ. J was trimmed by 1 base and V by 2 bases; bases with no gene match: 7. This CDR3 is CASSLSLAGGLSYEQYF. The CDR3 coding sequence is TGTGCCAGCAGCTTAAGTCTAGCGGGGGGCCTTTCCTACGAGCAGTACTTC.